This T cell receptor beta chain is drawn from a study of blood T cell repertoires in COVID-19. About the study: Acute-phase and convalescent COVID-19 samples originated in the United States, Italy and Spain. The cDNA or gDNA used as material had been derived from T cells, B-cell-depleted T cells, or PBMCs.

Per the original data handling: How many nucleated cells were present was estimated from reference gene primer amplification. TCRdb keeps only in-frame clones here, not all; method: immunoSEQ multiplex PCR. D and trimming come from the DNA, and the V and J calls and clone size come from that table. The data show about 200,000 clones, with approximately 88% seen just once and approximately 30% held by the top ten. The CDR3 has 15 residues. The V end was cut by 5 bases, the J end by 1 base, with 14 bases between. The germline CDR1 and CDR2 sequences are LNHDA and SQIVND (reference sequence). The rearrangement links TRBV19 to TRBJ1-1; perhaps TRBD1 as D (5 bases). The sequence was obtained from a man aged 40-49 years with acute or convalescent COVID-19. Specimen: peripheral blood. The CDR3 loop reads CASSAQGSGNTEAFF. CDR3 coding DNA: TGTGCCAGTAGTGCCCAGGGTTCGGGGAACACTGAAGCTTTCTTT.